The sequence of this T cell receptor beta chain was determined in a study of cytomegalovirus exposure and HLA in healthy donors. V was pared by 5 bases and J by 1 base, with 11 bases between. Germline V gene data show CDR1 as SGHAT and CDR2 as FQNNGV. The CDR3 runs to 14 residues. Overall study findings and caveats: It emerged from a later analysis that several of the most significant clusters appeared to be linked to common viral pathogens. Donors belonging to an Asian-associated ancestry cluster reportedly showed fewer N-insertions in productive TCRs than the roughly 700-donor mean, according to what a later analysis found. In a later analysis, compared with equally common non-associated chains, HLA-associated beta chains were more expanded. Sequencing artifact likely explains a cluster of highly shared sequence variants.

With regard to this clone: The antigen is not known.

Primers included in the PCR were 60 Vbeta and 13 Jbeta primers. Here immunoSEQ multiplex PCR was the method, and the copy in TCRdb shows in-frame clones only, minus some. This sample yields about 120,000 clones, of which less than 10% are seen a single time; 5% to 6.5% belongs to the top ten. The sequence came from a woman between 40 and 55 years old in good health and CMV-seropositive. The chain employs TRBV11-2 and TRBJ1-1; D is unclear. The sequenced sample was PBMCs. The CDR3 sequence: CASSENRRNTEAFF. CDR3 nucleotide sequence: TGTGCCAGCAGCGAGAATAGGAGGAACACTGAAGCTTTCTTT.